Listed below are T cell receptor beta chains from one sample, sequenced in a study of PD-1 blockade in classical Hodgkin lymphoma. Profiling relied on immunoSEQ multiplex PCR, and the TCRdb table lists in-frame clones only, not all of them. Seen here are about 20,000 clones, approximately 80% observed once, and the top ten hold 6.5% to 8%. The input for sequencing was CD8+ T cells from blood, taken before the fourth cycle of nivolumab. The source of these receptors is a human donor with classical Hodgkin lymphoma. Both conserved end residues are part of each CDR3. A D gene is named only where the DNA matches it firmly. Clone size appears in some rows only: once, few, many, or a class for an expanded clone.

clone size	V gene	J gene	D gene	CDR3 DNA	CDR3 protein
NA	TRBV2	TRBJ2-2	TRBD2	TGTGCCAGCAGTTCGGGACTAGCGGGAAACGAGGGGGAGCTGTTTTTT	CASSSGLAGNEGELFF
NA	TRBV7-6	TRBJ1-5	NA	TGTGCCAGCAGCTTAGAGGGAGGAGGCAATCAGCCCCAGCATTTT	CASSLEGGGNQPQHF
NA	TRBV30	TRBJ1-1	NA	TGTGCCTGGAGTGGTGCAGGGGCTGAAGCTTTCTTT	CAWSGAGAEAFF
NA	TRBV6-5	TRBJ1-6	NA	TGTGCCAGCAGTTACTCCCCTTCGGGGGGGCATTCACCCCTCCACTTT	CASSYSPSGGHSPLHF
NA	TRBV6-5	TRBJ1-2	NA	TGTGCCAGCAGTTACTCGCTGGGGTGGGGTTTAGATGGCTACACCTTC	CASSYSLGWGLDGYTF
NA	TRBV4-1	TRBJ2-7	TRBD1	TGCGCCAGCAGCCAAGATCACGGACAGGCCGAGCAGTACTTC	CASSQDHGQAEQYF
few	TRBV14	TRBJ2-5	NA	TGTGCCAGCAGCCGCTCCAGGGTGAGAAGGGAGACCCAGTACTTC	CASSRSRVRRETQYF
NA	TRBV29-1	TRBJ2-7	NA	TGCAGCGTGGACCAGAGCCACGAGCAGTACTTC	CSVDQSHEQYF
NA	TRBV5-1	TRBJ1-4	TRBD1	TGCGCCAGCAGCTTGGCCCCGGGACAGGGGGCGACTAATGAAAAACTGTTTTTT	CASSLAPGQGATNEKLFF
NA	TRBV27	TRBJ1-2	NA	TGTGCCAGCAGTTTCGGCAGCTACCTCAGTGAAGGCTACACCTTC	CASSFGSYLSEGYTF
once	TRBV30	TRBJ1-6	NA	TGTGCCTGGAGTGGCCAGGGCGTTAGTTCACCCCTCCACTTT	CAWSGQGVSSPLHF
NA	TRBV28	TRBJ2-3	TRBD1	TGTGCCAGCAGTTTAGACAGGGGGCCCGCAGATACGCAGTATTTT	CASSLDRGPADTQYF
NA	TRBV27	TRBJ1-1	NA	TGTGCCAGCAGTTTATCCGGTTGGGTCCTGAACACTGAAGCTTTCTTT	CASSLSGWVLNTEAFF
NA	TRBV2	TRBJ1-1	TRBD1	TGTGCCAGCAGTGAGCGGGACAGAGGAGTTTACACTGAAGCTTTCTTT	CASSERDRGVYTEAFF
NA	TRBV30	TRBJ2-7	NA	TGTGCCTGGAGTCCCCAGTCCTACGAGCAGTACTTC	CAWSPQSYEQYF
NA	TRBV29-1	TRBJ1-1	NA	TGCAGCGTAACCGAGCCTTACTCCATGAACACTGAAGCTTTCTTT	CSVTEPYSMNTEAFF
NA	TRBV4-3	TRBJ2-7	TRBD2	TGCGCCAGCAGCCAAGATTCCCGGGGGGTTAACTACGAGCAGTACTTC	CASSQDSRGVNYEQYF
NA	TRBV5-1	TRBJ1-3	NA	TGCGCCAGCAGCTTGTTGCCTAAGGGGAGAAACACCATATATTTT	CASSLLPKGRNTIYF
NA	TRBV9	TRBJ2-1	TRBD2	TGTGCCAGCAGCGGGACCGGGACTAGCGGGGGTCCCGCGGGGGAGCAGTTCTTC	CASSGTGTSGGPAGEQFF
NA	TRBV27	TRBJ2-3	TRBD2	TGTGCCAGCAGCGGACTAGCGCGGGATAAGAGCACAGATACGCAGTATTTT	CASSGLARDKSTDTQYF
NA	TRBV29-1	TRBJ2-7	NA	TGCAGCGTTGAAGGGGGCCGGGACCGACGCCCCTACGAGCAGTACTTC	CSVEGGRDRRPYEQYF
once	TRBV7-6	TRBJ2-7	NA	TGTGCCAGCAGCTTATATGGACGACATTCCGAGCAGTACTTC	CASSLYGRHSEQYF
NA	TRBV2	TRBJ1-5	NA	TGTGCCAGCAGTGACGGACAGCCCAATCAGCCCCAGCATTTT	CASSDGQPNQPQHF
NA	TRBV4-1	TRBJ2-7	TRBD1	TGCGCCAGCAGCCAAAAAGGACAGGGCCGACTCGACTCCTACGAGCAGTACTTC	CASSQKGQGRLDSYEQYF
NA	TRBV27	TRBJ1-1	NA	TGTGCCAGAAGACAGGTTGTCTGTGGTGAAGTGGACACTGAAGCTTTCTTT	CARRQVVCGEVDTEAFF
NA	TRBV5-8	TRBJ1-6	TRBD1	TGTGCCAGCGGAGAGGGACAGGCCAGCTCCTATAATTCACCCCTCCACTTT	CASGEGQASSYNSPLHF